This TCR beta chain comes out of a study of shared clonotypes between healthy human individuals. The wider study: Used for every donor were three CD4 naive, three CD4 memory, two CD8 naive and one CD8 memory plate. General observations from the study: Of the naive CD4 clonotypes, about 5.4% were shared across several donors. Compared with memory subsets, naive subsets generally had larger estimated richness.

Replicate sorted-subset PCRs were loaded with around 210 ng DNA, about 30,000 T cell genomes. Some clones are missing from TCRdb's copy, which holds only in-frame ones; the method was immunoSEQ multiplex PCR. This table holds some 2 million clones, approximately 95% found once. This clone was counted once. What it recognizes is unknown. Terminally differentiated effector memory CD45RA+ cells were excluded from the naive CD8 cells, which were CD45RO-negative and positively selected for CCR7. The specimen sequenced was naive CD8+ T cells sorted from blood. The clonotype was recovered from a young man in good health.

The CDR3 region is CAISDAGRETQYF. For the CDR3, the DNA is TGTGCCATCAGTGATGCAGGGAGAGAGACCCAGTACTTC. The chain links TRBV10-3 to TRBJ2-5; D possibly uses TRBD1 or TRBD2 (5 bases each). V lost 3 bases to trimming and J lost 4 bases, with 9 bases between them. The length of the CDR3 is 13 residues. CDR1 ENHRY and CDR2 SYGVKD come from the germline V gene.